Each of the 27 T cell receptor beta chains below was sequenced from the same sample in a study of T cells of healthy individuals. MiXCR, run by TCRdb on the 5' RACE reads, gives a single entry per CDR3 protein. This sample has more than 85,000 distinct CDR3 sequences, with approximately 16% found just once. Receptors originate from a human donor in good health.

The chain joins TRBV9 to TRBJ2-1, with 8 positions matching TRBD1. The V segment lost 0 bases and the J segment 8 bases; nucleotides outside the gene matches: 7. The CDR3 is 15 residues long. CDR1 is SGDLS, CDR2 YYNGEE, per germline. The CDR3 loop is CASSVVSQGADEQFF. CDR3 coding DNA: TGTGCCAGCAGCGTAGTTTCCCAGGGGGCGGATGAGCAGTTCTTC.

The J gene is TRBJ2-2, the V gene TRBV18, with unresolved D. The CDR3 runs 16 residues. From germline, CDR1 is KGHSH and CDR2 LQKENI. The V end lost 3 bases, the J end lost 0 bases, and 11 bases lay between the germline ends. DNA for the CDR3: TGTGCCAGCTCACCGCCTTCCCGGGCGAACACCGGGGAGCTGTTTTTT. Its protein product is CASSPPSRANTGELFF.

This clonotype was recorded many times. In nucleotides, the CDR3 is TGTGCCAGCAGTTCCCTGAGGGGGGAGAACACCGGGGAGCTGTTTTTT. This gives the protein CASSSLRGENTGELFF. V is TRBV28 and J is TRBJ2-2; tentatively, D is TRBD1 or TRBD2 (6 bases each). This CDR3 region has 16 residues. From germline, CDR1 is MDHEN and CDR2 SYDVKM. Trimming left V 4 bases short and J 1 base short, with 13 bases between.

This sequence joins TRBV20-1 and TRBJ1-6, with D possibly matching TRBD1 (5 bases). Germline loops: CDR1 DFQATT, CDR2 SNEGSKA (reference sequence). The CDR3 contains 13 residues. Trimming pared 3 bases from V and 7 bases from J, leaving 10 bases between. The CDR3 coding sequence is TGCAGTGCTAGGGGGGACGAGAATTCACCCCTCCACTTT. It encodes CSARGDENSPLHF.

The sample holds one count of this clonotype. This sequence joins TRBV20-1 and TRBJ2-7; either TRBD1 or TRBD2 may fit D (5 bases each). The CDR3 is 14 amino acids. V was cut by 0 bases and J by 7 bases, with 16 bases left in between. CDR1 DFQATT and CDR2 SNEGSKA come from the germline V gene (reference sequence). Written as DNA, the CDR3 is TGCAGTGCTAGAGAGGGGGTGGAGTCGAAAGAGCAGTACTTC. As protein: CSAREGVESKEQYF.

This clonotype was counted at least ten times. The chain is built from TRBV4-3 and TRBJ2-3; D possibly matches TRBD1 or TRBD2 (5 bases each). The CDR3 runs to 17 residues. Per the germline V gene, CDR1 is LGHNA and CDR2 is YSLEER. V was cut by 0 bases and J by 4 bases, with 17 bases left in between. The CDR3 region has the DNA TGCGCCAGCAGCCAAGATCCCCACGGGGCGAGGGCAGATACGCAGTATTTT. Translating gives CASSQDPHGARADTQYF.

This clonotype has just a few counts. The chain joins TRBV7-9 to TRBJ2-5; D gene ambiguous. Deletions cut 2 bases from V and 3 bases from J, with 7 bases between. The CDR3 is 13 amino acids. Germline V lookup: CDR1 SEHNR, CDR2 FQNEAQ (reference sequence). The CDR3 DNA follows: TGTGCCAGCAGCTTACCCAATAAAGAGACCCAGTACTTC. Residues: CASSLPNKETQYF.

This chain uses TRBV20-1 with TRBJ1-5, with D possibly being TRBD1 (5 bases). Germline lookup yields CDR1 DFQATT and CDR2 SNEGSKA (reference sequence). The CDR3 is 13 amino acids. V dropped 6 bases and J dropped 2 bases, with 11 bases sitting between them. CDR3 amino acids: CSARTSGNQPQHF. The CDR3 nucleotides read TGCAGTGCCCGGACATCAGGCAATCAGCCCCAGCATTTT.

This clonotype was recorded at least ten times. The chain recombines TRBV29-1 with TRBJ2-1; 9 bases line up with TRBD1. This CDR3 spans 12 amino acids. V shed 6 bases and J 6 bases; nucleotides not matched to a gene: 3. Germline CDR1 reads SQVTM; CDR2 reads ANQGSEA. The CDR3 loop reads CSVDRGGNEQFF. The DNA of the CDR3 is TGCAGCGTGGACAGGGGAGGCAATGAGCAGTTCTTC.

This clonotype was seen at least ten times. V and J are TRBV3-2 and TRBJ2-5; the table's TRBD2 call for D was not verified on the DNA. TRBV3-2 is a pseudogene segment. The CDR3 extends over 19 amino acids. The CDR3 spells CASSRGLAGGLSIQETQYF. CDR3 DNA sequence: TGTGCCAGCAGCCGCGGACTAGCGGGGGGCCTTAGTATCCAAGAGACCCAGTACTTC.

CDR3 sequence: CASSSAGAIYEQYF. The CDR3 DNA sequence: TGTGCCAGCAGCTCGGCAGGGGCGATATACGAGCAGTACTTC. The chain recombines TRBV7-9 with TRBJ2-7; D might be TRBD1 (6 bases). V was cut by 4 bases and J by 4 bases, with 14 bases left in between. This CDR3 spans 14 amino acids. The germline gives CDR1 SEHNR, CDR2 FQNEAQ (reference sequence). The full variable domain, with the rest looked up from reference TRBV7-9 and TRBJ2-7, is DTGVSQNPRHKITKRGQNVTFRCDPISEHNRLYWYRQTLGQGPEFLTYFQNEAQLEKSRLLSDRFSAERPKGSFSTLEIQRTEQGDSAMYLCASSSAGAIYEQYFGPGTRLTVT.

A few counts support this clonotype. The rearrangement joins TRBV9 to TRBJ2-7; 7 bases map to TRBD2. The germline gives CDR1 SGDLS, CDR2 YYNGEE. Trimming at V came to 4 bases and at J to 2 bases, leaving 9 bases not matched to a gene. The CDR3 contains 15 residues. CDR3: CASSPSSGLAYEQYF. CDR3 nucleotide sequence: TGTGCCAGCAGCCCCTCTTCAGGACTAGCCTACGAGCAGTACTTC.

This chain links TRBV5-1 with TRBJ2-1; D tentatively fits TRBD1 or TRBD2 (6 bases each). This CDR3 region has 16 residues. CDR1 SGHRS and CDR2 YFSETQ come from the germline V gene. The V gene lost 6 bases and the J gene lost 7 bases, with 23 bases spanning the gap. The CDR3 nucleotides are TGCGCCAGCACCCCAGGCCCGCTAGAAGGGGGGAATGAGCAGTTCTTC. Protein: CASTPGPLEGGNEQFF. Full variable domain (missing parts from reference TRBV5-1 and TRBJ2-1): KAGVTQTPRYLIKTRGQQVTLSCSPISGHRSVSWYQQTPGQGLQFLFEYFSETQRNKGNFPGRFSGRQFSNSRSEMNVSTLELGDSALYLCASTPGPLEGGNEQFFGPGTRLTVL.

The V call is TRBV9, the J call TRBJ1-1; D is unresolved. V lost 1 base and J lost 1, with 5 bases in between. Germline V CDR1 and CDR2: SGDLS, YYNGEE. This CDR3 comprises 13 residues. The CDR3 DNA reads TGTGCCAGCAGCGTATTTACGAACACTGAAGCTTTCTTT. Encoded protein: CASSVFTNTEAFF.

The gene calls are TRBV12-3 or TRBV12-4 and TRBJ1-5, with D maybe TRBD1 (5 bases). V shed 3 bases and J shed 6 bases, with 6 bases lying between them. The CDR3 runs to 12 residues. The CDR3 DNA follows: TGTGCCAGCAGTTTTGGGGGTCAGCCCCAGCATTTT. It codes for CASSFGGQPQHF.

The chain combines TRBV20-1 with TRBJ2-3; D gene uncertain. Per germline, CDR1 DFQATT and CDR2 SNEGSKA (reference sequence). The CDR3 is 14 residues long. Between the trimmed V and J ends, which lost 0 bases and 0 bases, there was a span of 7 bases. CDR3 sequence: CSAREETSTDTQYF. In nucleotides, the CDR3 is TGCAGTGCTAGAGAGGAAACTAGCACAGATACGCAGTATTTT.

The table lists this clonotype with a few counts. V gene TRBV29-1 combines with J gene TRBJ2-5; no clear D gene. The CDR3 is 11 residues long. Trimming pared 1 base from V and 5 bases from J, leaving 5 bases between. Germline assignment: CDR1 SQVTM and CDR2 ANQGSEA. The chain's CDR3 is CSVEGLETQYF. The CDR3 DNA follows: TGCAGCGTTGAAGGTTTGGAGACCCAGTACTTC.

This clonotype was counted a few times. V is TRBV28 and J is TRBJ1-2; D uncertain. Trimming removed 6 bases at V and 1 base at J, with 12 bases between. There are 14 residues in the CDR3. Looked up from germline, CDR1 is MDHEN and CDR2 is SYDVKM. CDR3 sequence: CASRPTGFNYGYTF. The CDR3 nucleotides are TGTGCCAGCAGGCCCACGGGTTTTAACTATGGCTACACCTTC.

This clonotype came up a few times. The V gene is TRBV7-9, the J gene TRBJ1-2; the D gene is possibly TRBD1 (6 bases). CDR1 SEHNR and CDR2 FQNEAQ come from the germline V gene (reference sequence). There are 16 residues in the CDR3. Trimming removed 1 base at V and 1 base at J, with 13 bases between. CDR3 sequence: CASSLGLQGINYGYTF. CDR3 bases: TGTGCCAGCAGCTTAGGACTACAGGGAATTAACTATGGCTACACCTTC.

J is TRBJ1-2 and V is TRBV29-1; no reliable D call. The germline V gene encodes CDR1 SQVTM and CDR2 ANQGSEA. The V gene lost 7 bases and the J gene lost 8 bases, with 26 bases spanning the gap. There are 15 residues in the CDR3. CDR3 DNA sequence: TGCAGCGGACTCCTTCCTCGGTCCGGCTTAGACGGCTACACCTTC. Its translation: CSGLLPRSGLDGYTF.

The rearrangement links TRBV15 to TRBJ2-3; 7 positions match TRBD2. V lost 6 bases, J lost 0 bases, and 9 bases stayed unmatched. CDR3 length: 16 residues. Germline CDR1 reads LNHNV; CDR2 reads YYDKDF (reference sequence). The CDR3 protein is CATRREGGTSTDTQYF. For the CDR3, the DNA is TGTGCCACCAGGAGGGAGGGCGGAACTAGCACAGATACGCAGTATTTT.

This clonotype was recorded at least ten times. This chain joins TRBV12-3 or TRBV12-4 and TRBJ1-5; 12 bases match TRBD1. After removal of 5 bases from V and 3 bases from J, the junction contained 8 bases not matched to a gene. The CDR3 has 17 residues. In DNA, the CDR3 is TGTGCCAGCAGTCATACCGGGACAGGGGGCTTCAATCAGCCCCAGCATTTT. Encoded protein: CASSHTGTGGFNQPQHF.

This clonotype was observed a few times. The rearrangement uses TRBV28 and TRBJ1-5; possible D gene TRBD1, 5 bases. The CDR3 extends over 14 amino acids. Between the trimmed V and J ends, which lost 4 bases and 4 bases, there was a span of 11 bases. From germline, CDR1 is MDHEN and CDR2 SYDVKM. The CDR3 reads CASSYGGLNQPQHF. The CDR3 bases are TGTGCCAGCAGTTACGGGGGGTTGAATCAGCCCCAGCATTTT.

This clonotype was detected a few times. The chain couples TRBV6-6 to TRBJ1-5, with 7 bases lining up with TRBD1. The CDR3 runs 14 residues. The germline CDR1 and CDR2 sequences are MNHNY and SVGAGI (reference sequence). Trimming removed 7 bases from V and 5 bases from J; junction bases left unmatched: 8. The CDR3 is CASNRQGSHQPQHF. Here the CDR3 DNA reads TGTGCCAGCAATCGACAGGGTAGTCATCAGCCCCAGCATTTT.

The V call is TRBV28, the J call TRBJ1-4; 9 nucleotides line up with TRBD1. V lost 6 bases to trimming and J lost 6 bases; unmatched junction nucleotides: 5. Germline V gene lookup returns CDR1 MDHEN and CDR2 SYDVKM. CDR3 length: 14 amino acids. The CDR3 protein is CASRKTGGDEKLFF. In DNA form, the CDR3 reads TGTGCCAGCAGAAAGACAGGGGGAGATGAAAAACTGTTTTTT.

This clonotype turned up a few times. CDR3: CAISEAVNTEAFF. The CDR3 nucleotides read TGTGCCATCAGTGAGGCAGTGAACACTGAAGCTTTCTTT. The genes are TRBV10-3 and TRBJ1-1; D is undetermined. V was cut by 2 bases and J by 0 bases, with 4 bases left in between. CDR3 length: 13 residues. Germline loops: CDR1 ENHRY, CDR2 SYGVKD.

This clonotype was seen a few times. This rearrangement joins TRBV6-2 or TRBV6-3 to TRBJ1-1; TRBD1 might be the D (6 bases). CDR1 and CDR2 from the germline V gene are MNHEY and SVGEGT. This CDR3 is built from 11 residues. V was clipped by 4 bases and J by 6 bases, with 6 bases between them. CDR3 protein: CASSWTAEAFF. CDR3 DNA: TGTGCCAGCAGTTGGACAGCTGAAGCTTTCTTT.